These 18 T cell receptor beta chains originate from one sample sequenced in a study of blood T cell repertoires in COVID-19. This table comes from immunoSEQ multiplex PCR, and its TCRdb copy is limited to in-frame clones, with some not included. The sample shows 200,000 to 300,000 clones, roughly 84% of them seen only once. The sequenced material came from peripheral blood. These receptors were collected from a man in his fifties or sixties with acute or convalescent COVID-19.

V and J are TRBV6-5 and TRBJ2-2; D is possibly TRBD2 (6 bases). The V end was cut by 7 bases, the J end by 3 bases, with 6 bases between. CDR3 length: 12 amino acids. CDR1 MNHEY and CDR2 SVGAGI come from the germline V gene. Here the CDR3 DNA reads TGTGCCAGCAAGCGGGACACCGGGGAGCTGTTTTTT. Translation gives CASKRDTGELFF.

This chain connects TRBV5-1 to TRBJ1-2; D perhaps matches TRBD1 (5 bases). V lost 6 bases and J 2 bases, leaving 14 bases between the germline ends. Germline loops: CDR1 SGHRS, CDR2 YFSETQ. This CDR3 region has 14 residues. CDR3 in DNA: TGCGCCAGCAATTCCAGGGCGAAGAACTATGGCTACACCTTC. The encoded protein is CASNSRAKNYGYTF.

The gene calls are TRBV3-1 (or the pseudogene TRBV3-2) and TRBJ2-7, with a possible D match to TRBD1 (5 bases). The CDR3 is 15 residues long. The germline V gene has CDR1 LGHDT and CDR2 YNNKEL (reference sequence). The V end was cut by 3 bases, the J end by 6 bases, with 18 bases between. The CDR3 is CASSHDSGRTFEQYF. The CDR3 coding sequence is TGTGCCAGCAGCCATGACTCAGGGCGCACTTTCGAGCAGTACTTC.

This clone has a single count. V usage is TRBV5-4 and J usage is TRBJ2-5; 7 nucleotides agree with TRBD2. Trimming cost V 0 bases and J 5 bases; bases outside gene matches: 13. Germline assignment: CDR1 SGHNT and CDR2 YYREEE (reference sequence). The CDR3 has 17 amino acids. The CDR3 bases are TGTGCCAGCAGCTTGGGAGGTGGCGGGGGTACCAAGGAGACCCAGTACTTC. Translated, it gives CASSLGGGGGTKETQYF.

The chain carries TRBV4-2 and TRBJ2-7, with 10 bases lining up with TRBD2. CDR1 is LGHNA and CDR2 is YNFKEQ in the germline V gene. This CDR3 is built from 16 residues. J gave up 1 base and V 4 bases, and 7 bases lay outside the gene matches. The CDR3 nucleotides read TGTGCCAGCAGCCCTCGGACTAGCGGATTGTCCTACGAGCAGTACTTC. Its protein product is CASSPRTSGLSYEQYF.

The rearrangement uses TRBV28 and TRBJ2-4; 11 bases map to TRBD2. V lost 3 bases and J lost 1; bases outside the gene matches: 20. The length of the CDR3 is 22 residues. Per germline, CDR1 MDHEN and CDR2 SYDVKM. CDR3 in amino acids: CASSFRGTGLGTSGWAKNIQYF. The DNA of the CDR3 is TGTGCCAGCAGTTTTAGGGGGACAGGACTAGGGACTAGCGGATGGGCCAAAAACATTCAGTACTTC.

V usage is TRBV4-1 and J usage is TRBJ2-2; TRBD2 aligns across 14 bases. J was trimmed by 7 bases and V by 4 bases; bases with no gene match: 8. This CDR3 contains 17 residues. Germline V gene lookup returns CDR1 MGHRA and CDR2 YSYEKL. The CDR3 bases are TGCGCCAGCAGCCGCGGGACTAGCGGGAGTAGGCACGGGGAGCTGTTTTTT. Translating it yields CASSRGTSGSRHGELFF.

V and J are TRBV11-2 and TRBJ1-4; 10 nucleotides align to TRBD1. CDR1 and CDR2 (germline): SGHAT, FQNNGV. The CDR3 contains 15 residues. Losses at the gene ends were 5 bases for V and 5 bases for J; bases not matched to a gene: 5. The CDR3: CASSPQGQGNEKLFF. In DNA, the CDR3 is TGTGCCAGCAGCCCGCAGGGACAGGGGAATGAAAAACTGTTTTTT.

The chain is built from TRBV4-3 and TRBJ1-2; D possibly corresponds to TRBD1 (5 bases). Trimming cost V 1 base and J 2 bases, with 17 bases left between them. The CDR3 is made up of 17 amino acids. From germline, CDR1 is LGHNA and CDR2 YSLEER. The CDR3 region is CASSQGAAWGENYGYTF. The CDR3 nucleotides are TGCGCCAGCAGCCAAGGTGCCGCGTGGGGCGAGAACTATGGCTACACCTTC.

This chain links TRBV28 with TRBJ1-1, with unresolved D. With 7 bases removed from V and 4 bases from J, the gap between germline ends came to 16 bases. CDR1 and CDR2 from the germline V gene are MDHEN and SYDVKM. The CDR3 length is 14 residues. The CDR3 bases are TGTGCCAGCACCCTAATACGGGGAGGCACTGAAGCTTTCTTT. It is translated as CASTLIRGGTEAFF.

V usage is TRBV27 and J usage is TRBJ1-1, with D perhaps TRBD1 (5 bases). Germline CDR1 and CDR2: MNHEY and SMNVEV (reference sequence). The CDR3 runs 15 residues. Between the trimmed V and J ends, which lost 7 bases and 5 bases, there was a span of 20 bases. CDR3 DNA: TGTGCCAGCACCTTGGGGACGGGAGGAACAACTGAAGCTTTCTTT. This codes for CASTLGTGGTTEAFF.

CDR3 loop: CASSFSRASEAFF. CDR3 bases: TGTGCCAGCAGTTTTTCCAGGGCAAGTGAAGCTTTCTTT. The J gene is TRBJ1-1, the V gene TRBV28; possibly TRBD1 for D (5 bases). The CDR3 has 13 residues. V dropped 3 bases and J dropped 7 bases, with 12 bases sitting between them. CDR1 is MDHEN and CDR2 is SYDVKM in the germline V gene.

J is TRBJ1-2 and V is TRBV9; D unclear. The germline V gene encodes CDR1 SGDLS and CDR2 YYNGEE. V gave up 4 bases and J gave up 3 bases, with 13 bases separating them. The CDR3 runs 14 residues. CDR3 sequence reads: CASSTTRYHYGYTF. The CDR3 nucleotides are TGTGCCAGCAGCACTACTCGATATCACTATGGCTACACCTTC.

V usage is TRBV5-1 and J usage is TRBJ1-5; 7 nucleotides agree with TRBD1. Losses at the gene ends were 4 bases for V and 3 bases for J; bases not matched to a gene: 4. From germline, CDR1 is SGHRS and CDR2 YFSETQ. The CDR3 has 14 amino acids. CDR3 in DNA: TGCGCCAGCAGCCCCGGACAGGACAATCAGCCCCAGCATTTT. This translates into CASSPGQDNQPQHF.

This chain links TRBV24-1 with TRBJ2-1, with TRBD2 matching over 9 bases. V shed 3 bases, J shed 8 bases, and the junction held 4 bases outside the gene matches. CDR3 length equals 14 residues. CDR1 is KGHDR and CDR2 is SFDVKD in the germline V gene. The CDR3 sequence: CATSDTGLADEQFF. As DNA, the CDR3 is TGTGCCACCAGTGATACGGGACTAGCAGATGAGCAGTTCTTC.

This chain uses TRBV6-5 with TRBJ1-1, with TRBD1 matching 8 bases. This CDR3 contains 11 residues. CDR1 is MNHEY, CDR2 SVGAGI, per germline. V gave up 8 bases and J gave up 11 bases; unmatched junction bases: 7. CDR3 coding DNA: TGTGCCAGCGGACAGGGTATTTTGGCTTTCTTT. Encoded protein: CASGQGILAFF.

The V gene is TRBV10-2, the J gene TRBJ2-3; TRBD2 aligns across 9 bases. Unmatched junction bases numbered 14, after V lost 4 bases and J lost 9 bases. Per the germline V gene, CDR1 is WSHSY and CDR2 is SAAADI. CDR3 size: 16 residues. This CDR3 is CASSAQAGGPSGTQYF. The CDR3 region has the DNA TGCGCCAGCAGTGCTCAGGCGGGAGGGCCCTCAGGAACGCAGTATTTT.

V usage is TRBV7-6 and J usage is TRBJ1-5, with 7 bases that match TRBD1. This CDR3 spans 14 amino acids. The germline V gene has CDR1 SGHVS and CDR2 FNYEAQ. Trimming took 5 bases from V and 2 from J; bases not matched to a gene: 3. This chain's CDR3 is CASSAGQGNQPQHF. CDR3 in DNA: TGTGCCAGCAGCGCAGGACAGGGCAATCAGCCCCAGCATTTT.